These 5 T cell receptor beta chains were sequenced from one sample in a study of T cell repertoires in cytomegalovirus infection. TCRdb processed the reads anew with MiXCR; each CDR3 protein has one entry. The top ten hold over 15% of the sample, which has about 700,000 distinct CDR3 sequences, around 35% seen once. No antigen has been assigned to these receptors. Sequenced material: cultured PBMCs, taken from culture after CMV antigen stimulation. The receptors derive from a human donor in good health (CMV status not recorded). Some clones in this sample may be carry-over from other donors' samples.

The gene calls are TRBV7-2 and TRBJ2-6; the D gene is possibly TRBD1 (6 bases). V was trimmed by 5 bases and J by 1 base, leaving 12 bases between them. The length of the CDR3 is 16 residues. The germline V gene encodes CDR1 SGHTA and CDR2 FQGNSA. The CDR3 DNA reads as TGTGCCAGCAGCCCCCGGGACATTTCTGGGGCCAACGTCCTGACTTTC. It yields the protein CASSPRDISGANVLTF.

This chain connects TRBV20-1 to TRBJ1-1, with no clear D. The CDR3 is 13 residues long. The V end lost 2 bases, the J end lost 6 bases, and 13 bases lay between the germline ends. The germline CDR1 and CDR2 sequences are DFQATT and SNEGSKA (reference sequence). CDR3 sequence: CSARPAVLAEAFF. CDR3 DNA: TGCAGTGCTAGACCGGCAGTTCTAGCTGAAGCTTTCTTT.

For the CDR3, the DNA is TGTGCCAGCAGCTTCAGAGACAGGGACGGGGAGCTGTTTTTT. Protein product: CASSFRDRDGELFF. The chain has TRBV5-4 and TRBJ2-2, with 7 bases identical to TRBD1. The ends lost 2 bases at V and 7 bases at J; junction bases unmatched: 5. This CDR3 is built from 14 residues. From germline, CDR1 is SGHNT and CDR2 YYREEE (reference sequence).

This clonotype was seen a few times. This chain connects TRBV12-3 or TRBV12-4 to TRBJ2-4, with 7 bases aligning to TRBD1. The CDR3 spans 15 residues. V trimming: 3 bases; J trimming: 2 bases; junction bases outside the gene matches: 4. Here the CDR3 DNA reads TGTGCCAGCAGTTTGGGACAGTCTACCAAAAACATTCAGTACTTC. It specifies CASSLGQSTKNIQYF.

V gene TRBV7-9 combines with J gene TRBJ2-1; possible D gene TRBD2, 5 bases. Looked up from germline, CDR1 is SEHNR and CDR2 is FQNEAQ (reference sequence). The CDR3 has 17 amino acids. V was clipped by 5 bases and J by 3 bases, with 20 bases between them. CDR3 DNA: TGTGCCAGCAGCACCCCCGGAGGTACTCCTAACTACAATGAGCAGTTCTTC. This translates into CASSTPGGTPNYNEQFF.